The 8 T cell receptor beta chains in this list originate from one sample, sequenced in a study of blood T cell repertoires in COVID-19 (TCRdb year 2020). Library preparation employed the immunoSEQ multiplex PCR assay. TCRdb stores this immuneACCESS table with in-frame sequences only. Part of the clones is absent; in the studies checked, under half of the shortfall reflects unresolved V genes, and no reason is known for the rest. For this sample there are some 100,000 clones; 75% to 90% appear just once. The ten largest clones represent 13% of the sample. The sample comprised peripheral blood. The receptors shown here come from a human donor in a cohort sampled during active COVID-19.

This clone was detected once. The CDR3 here is CASSLERLRTDTQYF. The CDR3, as DNA: TGTGCCAGCAGCCTCGAGAGGCTACGCACAGATACGCAGTATTTT. This sequence joins TRBV7-9 and TRBJ2-3; D ambiguous. Germline CDR1 is SEHNR and CDR2 is FQNEAQ (reference sequence). This CDR3 spans 15 amino acids. Trimming pared 5 bases from V and 1 base from J, leaving 13 bases between.

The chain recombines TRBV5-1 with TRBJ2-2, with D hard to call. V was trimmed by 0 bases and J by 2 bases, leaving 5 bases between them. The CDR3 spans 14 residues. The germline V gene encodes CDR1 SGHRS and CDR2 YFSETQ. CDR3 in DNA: TGCGCCAGCAGCTTGGCCTCTAACACCGGGGAGCTGTTTTTT. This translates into CASSLASNTGELFF. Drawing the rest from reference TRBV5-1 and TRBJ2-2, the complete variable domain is KAGVTQTPRYLIKTRGQQVTLSCSPISGHRSVSWYQQTPGQGLQFLFEYFSETQRNKGNFPGRFSGRQFSNSRSEMNVSTLELGDSALYLCASSLASNTGELFFGEGSRLTVL.

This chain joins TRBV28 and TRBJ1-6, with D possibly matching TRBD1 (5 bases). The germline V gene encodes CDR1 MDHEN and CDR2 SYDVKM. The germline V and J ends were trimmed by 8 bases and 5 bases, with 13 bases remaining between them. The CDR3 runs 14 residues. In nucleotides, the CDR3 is TGTGCCAGCTACAGGAGAAGCAATAATTCACCCCTCCACTTT. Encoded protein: CASYRRSNNSPLHF.

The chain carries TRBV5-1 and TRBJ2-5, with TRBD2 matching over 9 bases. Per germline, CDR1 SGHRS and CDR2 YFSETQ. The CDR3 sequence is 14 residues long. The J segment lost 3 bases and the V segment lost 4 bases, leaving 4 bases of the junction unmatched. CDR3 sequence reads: CASSAGGPEETQYF. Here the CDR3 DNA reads TGCGCCAGCAGCGCGGGGGGGCCCGAAGAGACCCAGTACTTC.

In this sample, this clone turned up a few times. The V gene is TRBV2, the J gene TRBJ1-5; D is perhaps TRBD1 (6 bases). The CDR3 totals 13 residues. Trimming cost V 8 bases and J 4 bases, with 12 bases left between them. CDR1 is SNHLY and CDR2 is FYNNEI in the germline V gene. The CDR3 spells CASGGRGNQPQHF. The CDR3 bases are TGTGCCAGCGGGGGAAGGGGGAATCAGCCCCAGCATTTT.

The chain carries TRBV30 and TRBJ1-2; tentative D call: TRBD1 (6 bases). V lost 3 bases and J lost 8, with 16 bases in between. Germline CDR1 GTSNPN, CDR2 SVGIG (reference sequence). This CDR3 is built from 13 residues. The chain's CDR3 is CAWRVQGSYGYTF. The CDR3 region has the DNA TGTGCCTGGAGGGTACAGGGTTCATACGGCTACACCTTC.

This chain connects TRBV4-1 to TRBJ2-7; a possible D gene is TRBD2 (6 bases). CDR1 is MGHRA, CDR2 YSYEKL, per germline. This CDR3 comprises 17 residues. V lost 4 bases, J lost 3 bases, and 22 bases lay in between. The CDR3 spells CASSPRVAENTYYEQYF. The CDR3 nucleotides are TGCGCCAGCAGCCCCAGAGTAGCGGAAAACACTTACTACGAGCAGTACTTC.

DNA of the CDR3: TGTGCCAGCTCACCCGGGACAGACAACTATGGCTACACCTTC. Protein sequence: CASSPGTDNYGYTF. The chain couples TRBV18 to TRBJ1-2; 7 positions match TRBD1. CDR1 is KGHSH, CDR2 LQKENI, per germline. J lost 2 bases, V lost 3 bases, and 3 bases had no gene match. The CDR3 runs 14 residues.